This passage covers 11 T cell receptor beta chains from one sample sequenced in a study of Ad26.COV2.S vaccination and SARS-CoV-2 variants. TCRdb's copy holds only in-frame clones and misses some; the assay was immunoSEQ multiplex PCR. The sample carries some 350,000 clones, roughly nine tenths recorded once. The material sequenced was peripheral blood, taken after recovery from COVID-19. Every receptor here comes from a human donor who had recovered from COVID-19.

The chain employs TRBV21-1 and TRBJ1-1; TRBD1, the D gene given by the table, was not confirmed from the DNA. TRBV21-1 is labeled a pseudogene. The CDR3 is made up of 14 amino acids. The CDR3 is CASSKVETGDKAFF. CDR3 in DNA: TGTGCCAGCAGCAAAGTAGAAACAGGGGACAAAGCTTTCTTT.

The CDR3, as DNA: TGTGCCAGCAGGCTGACAGGGGGCATTAGCACAGATACGCAGTATTTT. This translates into CASRLTGGISTDTQYF. The chain combines TRBV2 with TRBJ2-3; TRBD1 matches 10 bases. V was clipped by 6 bases and J by 0 bases; unmatched bases: 6. The CDR3 is 16 residues long. CDR1 and CDR2 (germline): SNHLY, FYNNEI.

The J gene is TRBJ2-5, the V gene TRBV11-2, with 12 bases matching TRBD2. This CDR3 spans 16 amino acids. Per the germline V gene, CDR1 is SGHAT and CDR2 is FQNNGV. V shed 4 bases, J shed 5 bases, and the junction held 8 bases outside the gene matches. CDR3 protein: CASSSTSGGLGETQYF. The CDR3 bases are TGTGCCAGCAGCTCGACTAGCGGGGGTTTAGGGGAGACCCAGTACTTC.

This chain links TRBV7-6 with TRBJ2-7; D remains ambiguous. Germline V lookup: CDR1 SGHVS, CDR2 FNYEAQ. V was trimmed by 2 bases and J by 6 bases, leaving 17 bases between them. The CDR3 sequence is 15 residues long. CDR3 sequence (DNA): TGTGCCAGCAGCTTAAGTCCTTCCGGGTTGGGCGAGCAGTACTTC. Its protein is CASSLSPSGLGEQYF. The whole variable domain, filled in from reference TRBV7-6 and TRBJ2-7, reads GAGVSQSPRYKVTKRGQDVALRCDPISGHVSLYWYRQALGQGPEFLTYFNYEAQQDKSGLPNDRFSAERPEGSISTLTIQRTEQRDSAMYRCASSLSPSGLGEQYFGPGTRLTVT.

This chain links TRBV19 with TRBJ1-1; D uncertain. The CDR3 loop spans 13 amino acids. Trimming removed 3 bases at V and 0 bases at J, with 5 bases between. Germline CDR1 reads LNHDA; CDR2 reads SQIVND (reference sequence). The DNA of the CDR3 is TGTGCCAGTAGTATGCCAGTGAACACTGAAGCTTTCTTT. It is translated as CASSMPVNTEAFF.

As DNA, the CDR3 is TGTGCCAGCAGCTTAGTTGGGACAGGCGGCTATAATTCACCCCTCCACTTT. It yields the protein CASSLVGTGGYNSPLHF. The chain uses TRBV7-9 and TRBJ1-6; the match to TRBD1 covers 8 bases. After removal of 1 base from V and 3 bases from J, the junction contained 5 bases not matched to a gene. There are 17 residues in the CDR3. Germline CDR1 is SEHNR and CDR2 is FQNEAQ (reference sequence).

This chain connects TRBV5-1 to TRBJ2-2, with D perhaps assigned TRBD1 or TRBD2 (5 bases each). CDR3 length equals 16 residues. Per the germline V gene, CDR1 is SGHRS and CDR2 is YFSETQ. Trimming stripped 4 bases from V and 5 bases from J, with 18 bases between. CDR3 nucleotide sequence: TGCGCCAGCAGCGTAGACGGGACGTCAGGAACCGGGGAGCTGTTTTTT. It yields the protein CASSVDGTSGTGELFF. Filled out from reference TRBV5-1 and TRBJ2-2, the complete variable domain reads KAGVTQTPRYLIKTRGQQVTLSCSPISGHRSVSWYQQTPGQGLQFLFEYFSETQRNKGNFPGRFSGRQFSNSRSEMNVSTLELGDSALYLCASSVDGTSGTGELFFGEGSRLTVL.

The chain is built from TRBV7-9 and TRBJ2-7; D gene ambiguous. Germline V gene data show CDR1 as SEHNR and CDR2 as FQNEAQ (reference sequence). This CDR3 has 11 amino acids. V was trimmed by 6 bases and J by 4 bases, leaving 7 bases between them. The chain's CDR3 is CASSVEYEQYF. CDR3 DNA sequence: TGTGCCAGCAGTGTAGAATACGAGCAGTACTTC.

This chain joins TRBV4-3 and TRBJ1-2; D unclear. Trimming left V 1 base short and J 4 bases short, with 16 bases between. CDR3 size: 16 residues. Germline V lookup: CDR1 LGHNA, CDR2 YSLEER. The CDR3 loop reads CASSQGTPRNPYGYTF. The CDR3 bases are TGCGCCAGCAGCCAAGGGACTCCTCGTAACCCCTATGGCTACACCTTC.

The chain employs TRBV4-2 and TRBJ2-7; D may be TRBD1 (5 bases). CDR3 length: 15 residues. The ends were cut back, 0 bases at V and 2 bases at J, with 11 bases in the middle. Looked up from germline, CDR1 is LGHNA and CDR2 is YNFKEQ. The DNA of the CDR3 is TGTGCCAGCAGCCAAGAATTCGACAGTCCCTACGAGCAGTACTTC. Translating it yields CASSQEFDSPYEQYF.

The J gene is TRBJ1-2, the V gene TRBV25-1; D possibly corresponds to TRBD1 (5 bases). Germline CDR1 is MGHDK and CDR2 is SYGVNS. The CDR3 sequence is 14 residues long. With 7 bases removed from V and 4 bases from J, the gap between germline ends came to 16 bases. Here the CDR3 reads CASTPPGRSYGYTF. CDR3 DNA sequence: TGTGCCAGCACCCCCCCGGGACGATCCTATGGCTACACCTTC.